This TCR beta chain derives from a study of post-analysis software for immune sequencing data. Overall study context: Clinical courses comprised relapsing-remitting, secondary progressive and progressive-relapsing multiple sclerosis. Study results and caveats: In patients, about five TRBV segments were more frequent than in controls, with TRBV5-6, TRBV5-1 and TRBV20-1 among them. Controls' normalized Chao1 diversity significantly exceeded that of multiple sclerosis patients.

As concerns this clonotype: Its specificity is not known.

Tagging with unique molecular identifiers was a feature of the TCR beta cDNA libraries. The source material, 1 to 10 million T cells, gave rise to 500,000 or so cDNA molecules. A single record per CDR3 protein comes from TCRdb applying MiXCR to the PCR reads. The data hold around 710,000 distinct CDR3 sequences, with 46% observed a single time. The CDR3 contains 15 residues. The specimen sequenced was blood. The TCR was taken from a girl aged 10 to 17 with multiple sclerosis. The chain employs TRBV21-1 and TRBJ2-1; the table gives TRBD1 as D, unverified against the DNA. TRBV21-1 counts as a pseudogene. The DNA of the CDR3 is TGTGCCAGCAGCCCCCCCGGTCTAAGGTACAATGAGCAGTTCTTC. This encodes CASSPPGLRYNEQFF.